This entry lists 13 T cell receptor beta chains sequenced from one sample in a study of response to subunit inactivated influenza vaccine. TCRdb re-called the RT-PCR reads through MiXCR, storing one row per CDR3 protein. Among hundreds of thousands of distinct CDR3 sequences, about 14% were seen once, and the ten largest hold approximately 7%. This sample comprised PBMCs from blood, obtained approximately 15 days before vaccination. The receptors were sampled from a man aged 45-65 years who received an inactivated influenza vaccine.

There are a few counts of this clonotype. This chain uses TRBV7-2 with TRBJ2-1; 9 bases line up with TRBD1. This CDR3 is built from 15 residues. The germline V gene encodes CDR1 SGHTA and CDR2 FQGNSA. V lost 3 bases, J lost 7 bases, and 7 bases stayed unmatched. The CDR3 DNA follows: TGTGCCAGCAGCTTGGGGGACAGGGTGGTGAATGAGCAGTTCTTC. Its translation is CASSLGDRVVNEQFF.

The chain uses TRBV10-3 and TRBJ2-3, with D possibly being TRBD2 (6 bases). V lost 3 bases and J 2 bases, leaving 9 bases between the germline ends. The CDR3 covers 14 residues. Per the germline V gene, CDR1 is ENHRY and CDR2 is SYGVKD. The CDR3 coding sequence is TGTGCCATCAGTGATGTAGCGGCCACAGATACGCAGTATTTT. Translation gives CAISDVAATDTQYF.

The chain combines TRBV5-1 with TRBJ1-2; the match to TRBD1 covers 10 bases. CDR3 length: 18 amino acids. J was trimmed by 4 bases and V by 0 bases; bases with no gene match: 12. Germline V gene data show CDR1 as SGHRS and CDR2 as YFSETQ. The CDR3: CASSLEGTGVADFYGYTF. CDR3 in DNA: TGCGCCAGCAGCTTGGAGGGGACAGGGGTCGCCGATTTCTATGGCTACACCTTC.

The chain uses TRBV7-2 and TRBJ2-1, with D uncertain. The germline CDR1 and CDR2 sequences are SGHTA and FQGNSA. This CDR3 is built from 12 residues. V dropped 1 base and J dropped 10 bases, with 8 bases sitting between them. In nucleotides, the CDR3 is TGTGCCAGCAGCTTAGATGGGCGGGAGCAGTTCTTC. Its protein product is CASSLDGREQFF.

This clonotype has ten or more counts. V usage is TRBV3-1 and J usage is TRBJ2-1; 8 positions agree with TRBD2. The CDR3 is 14 residues long. The V gene's germline CDR1 is LGHDT and CDR2 YNNKEL (reference sequence). Unmatched junction bases numbered 6, after V lost 3 bases and J lost 8 bases. CDR3: CASSQMSGGHEQFF. Written as DNA, the CDR3 is TGTGCCAGCAGCCAGATGAGCGGGGGCCATGAGCAGTTCTTC.

This clonotype was detected ten times or more. This chain connects TRBV12-3 or TRBV12-4 to TRBJ2-1; 7 bases match TRBD2. V dropped 6 bases and J dropped 9; count of bases not matched to a gene: 8. This CDR3 comprises 13 residues. The DNA for the CDR3 is TGTGCCAGCAGCTCCTGGACTAGTGGTGAGCAGTTCTTC. This gives the protein CASSSWTSGEQFF.

In this sample, this clonotype turned up a few times. V is TRBV7-9 and J is TRBJ2-4; 11 nucleotides agree with TRBD1. CDR1 and CDR2 from the germline V gene are SEHNR and FQNEAQ (reference sequence). J gave up 1 base and V 5 bases, and 7 bases lay outside the gene matches. The CDR3 sequence is 17 residues long. The CDR3 DNA is TGTGCCAGCAGCCCGGGACAGGGGGTGTGGGCCAAAAACATTCAGTACTTC. This codes for CASSPGQGVWAKNIQYF.

This clonotype was detected ten times or more. The chain couples TRBV5-5 to TRBJ1-5; maybe TRBD1 (5 bases). Germline assignment: CDR1 SGHKS and CDR2 YYEKEE (reference sequence). V was pared by 0 bases and J by 3 bases, with 10 bases between. CDR3 size: 15 residues. CDR3 DNA sequence: TGTGCCAGCAGCTTGGAGTGGACACCCAATCAGCCCCAGCATTTT. Residues: CASSLEWTPNQPQHF.

The rearrangement uses TRBV6-1 and TRBJ2-3; TRBD1 might be the D (6 bases). The CDR3 spans 14 residues. The germline V gene has CDR1 MNHNS and CDR2 SASEGT. Trimming cost V 3 bases and J 3 bases, with 10 bases left between them. This CDR3 is CASSEAGETDTQYF. In DNA, the CDR3 is TGTGCCAGCAGTGAGGCAGGGGAGACAGATACGCAGTATTTT.

This clonotype has only a few counts. Here the CDR3 reads CASSRDTNSPLHF. The CDR3 nucleotides read TGTGCCAGCTCACGAGACACTAATTCACCCCTCCACTTT. The gene calls are TRBV18 and TRBJ1-6; D call uncertain. CDR1 KGHSH and CDR2 LQKENI come from the germline V gene. This CDR3 spans 13 amino acids. Trimming removed 4 bases from V and 6 bases from J, with 7 bases in between.

In this sample, this clonotype turned up many times. This chain uses TRBV6-1 with TRBJ1-5, with no clear D. The CDR3 contains 15 residues. Trimming shortened V by 1 base and J by 0 bases, and 7 bases separated the two germline ends. CDR1 is MNHNS and CDR2 is SASEGT in the germline V gene. The CDR3 loop is CASSEDDYSNQPQHF. CDR3 DNA sequence: TGTGCCAGCAGTGAAGATGATTATAGCAATCAGCCCCAGCATTTT.

This clonotype was recorded a few times. The chain carries TRBV10-3 and TRBJ1-2; no reliable D call. Trimming shortened V by 8 bases and J by 14 bases, and 12 bases separated the two germline ends. Germline assignment: CDR1 ENHRY and CDR2 SYGVKD. The CDR3 has 9 amino acids. CDR3 protein: CAIGQVKTF. The CDR3, as DNA: TGTGCCATCGGGCAGGTTAAAACCTTC.

CDR3 protein: CASSQAGGGHEQFF. CDR3 nucleotide sequence: TGCGCCAGCAGCCAAGCGGGGGGGGGCCATGAGCAGTTCTTC. V usage is TRBV4-3 and J usage is TRBJ2-1, with 8 bases that match TRBD2. Germline V gene sequence: CDR1 LGHNA, CDR2 YSLEER. There are 14 residues in the CDR3. V was pared by 1 base and J by 8 bases, with 4 bases of the junction left unmatched.